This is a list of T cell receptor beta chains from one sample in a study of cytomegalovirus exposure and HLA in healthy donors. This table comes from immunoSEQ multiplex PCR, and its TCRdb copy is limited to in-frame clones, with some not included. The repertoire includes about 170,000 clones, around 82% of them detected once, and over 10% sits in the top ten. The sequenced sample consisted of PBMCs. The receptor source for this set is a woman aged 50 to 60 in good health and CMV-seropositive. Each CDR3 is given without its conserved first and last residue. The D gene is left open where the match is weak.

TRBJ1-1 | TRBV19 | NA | ASSGGAGNTEAF
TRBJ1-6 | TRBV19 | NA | ASTLQGQAGSPLH
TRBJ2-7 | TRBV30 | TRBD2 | AWSAGRAEQY
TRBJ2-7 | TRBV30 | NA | AWSQGFYEQY
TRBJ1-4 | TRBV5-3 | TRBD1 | ARSGTGVTNEKLF
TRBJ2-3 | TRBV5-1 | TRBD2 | ASSGSSGGHADTQY
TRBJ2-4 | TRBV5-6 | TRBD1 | ASSPDRGGTKNIQY
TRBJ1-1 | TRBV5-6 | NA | ASSLGELLTEAF
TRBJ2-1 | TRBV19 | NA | ASRRENEQF
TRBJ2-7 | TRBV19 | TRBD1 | ASSIRDRIYEQY
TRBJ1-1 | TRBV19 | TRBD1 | ASAGQMNTEAF
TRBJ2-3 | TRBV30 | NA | AWSIWGGTDTQY
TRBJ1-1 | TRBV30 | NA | AWSVYSTRGTEAF
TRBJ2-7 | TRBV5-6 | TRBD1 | ASSPRQGRGGQY
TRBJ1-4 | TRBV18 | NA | ASSPSGREINEKLF
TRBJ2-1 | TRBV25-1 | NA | ASSESSAQGSNEQF
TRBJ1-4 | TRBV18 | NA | ASSPEGVSEKLF
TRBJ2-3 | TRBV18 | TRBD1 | ASSRTDRETDTQY
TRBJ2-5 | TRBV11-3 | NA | ASSLGTARVETQY
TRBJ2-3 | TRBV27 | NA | ASTVGGHGTQY
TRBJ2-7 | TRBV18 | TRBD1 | ASSPPTGFEQY
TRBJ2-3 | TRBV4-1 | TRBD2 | ASSGERGGARSTDTQY
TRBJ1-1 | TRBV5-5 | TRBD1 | ASSWATGGTTEAF
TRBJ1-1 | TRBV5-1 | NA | ASSPAGRSEAF
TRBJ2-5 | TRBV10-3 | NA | AISVGQGQETQY
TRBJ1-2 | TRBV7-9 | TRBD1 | ASSSSGTAYHYGYT
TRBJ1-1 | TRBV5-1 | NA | ASSLEGGVAEAF
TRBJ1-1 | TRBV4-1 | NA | ASSQETGYRVNTEAF
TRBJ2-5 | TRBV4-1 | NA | ASSQDPGTQETQY
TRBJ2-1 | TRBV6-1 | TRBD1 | ASRGQGRSYNEQF
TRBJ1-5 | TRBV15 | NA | ATSSRDTYSNQPQH
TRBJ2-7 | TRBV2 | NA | ASIVSPGRAHEQY
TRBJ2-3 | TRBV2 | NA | ASSDLMTGLNTDTQY